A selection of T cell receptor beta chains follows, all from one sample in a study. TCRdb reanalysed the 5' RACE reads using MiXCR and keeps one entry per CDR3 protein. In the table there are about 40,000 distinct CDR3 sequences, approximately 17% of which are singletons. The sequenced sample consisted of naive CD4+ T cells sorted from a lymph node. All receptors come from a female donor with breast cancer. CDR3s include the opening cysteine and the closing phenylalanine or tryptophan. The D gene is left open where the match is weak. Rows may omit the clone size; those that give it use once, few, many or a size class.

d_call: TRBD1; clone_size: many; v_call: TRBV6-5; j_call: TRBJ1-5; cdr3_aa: CASRRQGGSNQPQHF; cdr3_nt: TGTGCCAGCAGAAGACAGGGAGGAAGCAATCAGCCCCAGCATTTT
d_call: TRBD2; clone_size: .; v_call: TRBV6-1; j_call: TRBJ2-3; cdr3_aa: CASSGEGEGTDTQYF; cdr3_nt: TGTGCCAGCAGTGGGGAGGGTGAAGGCACAGATACGCAGTATTTT
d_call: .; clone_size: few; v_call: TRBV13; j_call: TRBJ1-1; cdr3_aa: CASSLRGGTMNTEAFF; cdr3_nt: TGTGCCAGCAGCTTACGGGGGGGAACCATGAACACTGAAGCTTTCTTT
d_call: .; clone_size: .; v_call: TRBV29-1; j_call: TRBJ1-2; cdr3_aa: CSVSGAREGNGYTF; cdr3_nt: TGCAGCGTCTCCGGGGCCAGGGAGGGGAATGGCTACACCTTC
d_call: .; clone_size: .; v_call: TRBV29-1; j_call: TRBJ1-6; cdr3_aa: CSVGETVNSPLHF; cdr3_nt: TGCAGCGTTGGTGAGACGGTGAATTCACCCCTCCACTTT
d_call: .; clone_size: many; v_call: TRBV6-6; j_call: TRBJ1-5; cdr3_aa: CASSSDRDIAGYSNQPQHF; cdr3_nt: TGTGCCAGCAGTTCAGACCGGGACATCGCGGGTTATAGCAATCAGCCCCAGCATTTT
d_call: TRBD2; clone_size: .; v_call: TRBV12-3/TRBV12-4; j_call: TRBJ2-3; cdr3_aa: CASNALTSEVQYF; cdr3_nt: TGTGCCAGCAACGCCTTGACTAGCGAGGTGCAGTATTTT
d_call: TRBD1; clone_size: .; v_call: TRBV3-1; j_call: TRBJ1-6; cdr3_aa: CASSQVGQGAHSPLHF; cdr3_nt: TGTGCCAGCAGCCAAGTAGGGCAGGGGGCGCATTCACCCCTCCACTTT
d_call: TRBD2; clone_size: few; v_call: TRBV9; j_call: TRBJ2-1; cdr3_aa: CASSSTSGNEQFF; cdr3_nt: TGTGCCAGCAGCTCTACTAGCGGGAATGAGCAGTTCTTC
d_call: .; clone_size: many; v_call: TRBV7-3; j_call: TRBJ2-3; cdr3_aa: CASSSTSSSTDTQYF; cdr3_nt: TGTGCCAGCAGCTCCACTAGCTCTAGCACAGATACGCAGTATTTT
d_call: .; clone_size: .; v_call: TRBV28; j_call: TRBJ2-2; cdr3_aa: CASRRAWGTLNTGELFF; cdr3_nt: TGTGCCAGCAGGAGGGCATGGGGGACCTTGAACACCGGGGAGCTGTTTTTT
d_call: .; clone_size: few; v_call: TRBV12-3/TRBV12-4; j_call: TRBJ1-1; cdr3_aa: CASSFNALSEAFF; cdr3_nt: TGTGCCAGCAGTTTCAACGCCTTAAGTGAAGCTTTCTTT
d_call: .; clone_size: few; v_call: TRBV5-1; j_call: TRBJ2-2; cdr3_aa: CASSLIRGGGLNTGELFF; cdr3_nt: TGCGCCAGCAGCCTAATCCGTGGAGGGGGCCTAAACACCGGGGAGCTGTTTTTT
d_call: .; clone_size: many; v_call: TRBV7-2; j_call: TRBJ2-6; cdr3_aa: CASDSGANVLTF; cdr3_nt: TGTGCCAGTGACTCTGGGGCCAACGTCCTGACTTTC
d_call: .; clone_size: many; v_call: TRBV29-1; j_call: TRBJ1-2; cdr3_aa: CSVVRGDGYTF; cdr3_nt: TGCAGCGTTGTTAGAGGGGATGGCTACACCTTC
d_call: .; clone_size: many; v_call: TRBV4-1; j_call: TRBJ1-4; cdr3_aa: CASSQDPGDGNEKLFF; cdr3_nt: TGCGCCAGCAGCCAAGATCCGGGGGACGGTAATGAAAAACTGTTTTTT
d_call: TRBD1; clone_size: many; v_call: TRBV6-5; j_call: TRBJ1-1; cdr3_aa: CASRRGQGVEAFF; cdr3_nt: TGTGCCAGCAGACGAGGACAGGGGGTAGAAGCTTTCTTT
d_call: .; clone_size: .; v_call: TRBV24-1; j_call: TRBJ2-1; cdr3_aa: CATSDERNEQFF; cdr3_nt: TGTGCCACCAGTGATGAACGTAATGAGCAGTTCTTC
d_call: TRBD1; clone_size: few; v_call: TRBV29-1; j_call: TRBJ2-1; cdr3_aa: CSVESPDRGNEQFF; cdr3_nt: TGCAGCGTTGAATCCCCGGACAGGGGAAATGAGCAGTTCTTC
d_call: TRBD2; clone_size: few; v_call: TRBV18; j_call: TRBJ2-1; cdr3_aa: CASSPAGTTHNEQFF; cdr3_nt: TGTGCCAGCTCACCGGCCGGGACTACTCACAATGAGCAGTTCTTC
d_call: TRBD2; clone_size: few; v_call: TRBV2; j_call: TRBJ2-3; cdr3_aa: CASSVTSGTADTQYF; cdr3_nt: TGTGCCAGCAGTGTGACTAGCGGGACCGCAGATACGCAGTATTTT
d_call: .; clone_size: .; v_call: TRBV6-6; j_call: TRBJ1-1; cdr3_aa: CASSYTEAFF; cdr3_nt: TGTGCCAGCAGTTACACTGAAGCTTTCTTT
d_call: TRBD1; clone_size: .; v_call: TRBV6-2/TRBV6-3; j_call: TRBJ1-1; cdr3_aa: CASSYHPTGGGFF; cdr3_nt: TGTGCCAGCAGTTACCATCCTACAGGGGGCGGTTTCTTT
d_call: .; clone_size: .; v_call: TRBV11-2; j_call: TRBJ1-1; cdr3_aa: CASRRTGTSVEAFF; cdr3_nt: TGTGCCAGCCGAAGGACCGGGACATCGGTTGAAGCTTTCTTT
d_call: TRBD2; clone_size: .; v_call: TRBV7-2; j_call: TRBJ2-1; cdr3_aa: CASSLVSGEVYNEQFF; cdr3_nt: TGTGCCAGCAGCTTAGTTAGCGGGGAAGTCTACAATGAGCAGTTCTTC
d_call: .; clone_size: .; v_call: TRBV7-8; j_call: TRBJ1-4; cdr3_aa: CASSFRTANEKLFF; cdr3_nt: TGTGCCAGCAGCTTTAGGACGGCGAATGAAAAACTGTTTTTT
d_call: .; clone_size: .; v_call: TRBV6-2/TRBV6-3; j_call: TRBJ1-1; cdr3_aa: CASSLRGNTNTEAFF; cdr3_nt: TGTGCCAGCAGCCTTCGCGGGAACACGAACACTGAAGCTTTCTTT
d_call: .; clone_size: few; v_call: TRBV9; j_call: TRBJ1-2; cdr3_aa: CASSVREGTLYGYTF; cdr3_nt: TGTGCCAGCAGCGTCAGAGAGGGGACCCTCTATGGCTACACCTTC
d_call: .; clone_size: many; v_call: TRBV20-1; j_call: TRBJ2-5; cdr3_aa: CSANPGENQETQYF; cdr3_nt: TGCAGTGCTAACCCCGGGGAAAATCAAGAGACCCAGTACTTC
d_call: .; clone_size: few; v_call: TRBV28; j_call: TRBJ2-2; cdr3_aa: CASIGGTNTGELFF; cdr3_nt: TGTGCCAGCATCGGTGGGACGAACACCGGGGAGCTGTTTTTT
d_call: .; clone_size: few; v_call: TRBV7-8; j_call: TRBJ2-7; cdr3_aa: CASSLAGDGEQYF; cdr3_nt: TGTGCCAGCAGCTTAGCGGGAGACGGCGAGCAGTACTTC
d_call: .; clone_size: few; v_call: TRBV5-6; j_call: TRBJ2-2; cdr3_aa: CASSLAAVAGELFF; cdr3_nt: TGTGCCAGCAGCTTAGCGGCGGTCGCCGGGGAGCTGTTTTTT
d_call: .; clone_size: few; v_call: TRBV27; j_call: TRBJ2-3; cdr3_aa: CASSLAGGRDTQYF; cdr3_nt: TGTGCCAGCAGTTTAGCTGGGGGAAGGGATACGCAGTATTTT
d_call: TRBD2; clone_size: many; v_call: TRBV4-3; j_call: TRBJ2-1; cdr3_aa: CASSRGSSGSGDEQFF; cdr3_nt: TGCGCCAGCAGCCGCGGGTCTAGCGGGTCGGGGGATGAGCAGTTCTTC
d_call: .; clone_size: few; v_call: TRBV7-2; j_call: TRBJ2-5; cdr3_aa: CASSWPKETQYF; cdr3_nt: TGTGCCAGCAGCTGGCCGAAAGAGACCCAGTACTTC
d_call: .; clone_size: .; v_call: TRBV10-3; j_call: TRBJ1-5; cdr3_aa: CANSEGMQYSNQPQHF; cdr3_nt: TGTGCCAACAGTGAGGGGATGCAGTATAGCAATCAGCCCCAGCATTTT
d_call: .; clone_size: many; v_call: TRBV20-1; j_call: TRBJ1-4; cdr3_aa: CSANRDVINEKLFF; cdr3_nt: TGCAGTGCTAACCGGGACGTGATTAATGAAAAACTGTTTTTT
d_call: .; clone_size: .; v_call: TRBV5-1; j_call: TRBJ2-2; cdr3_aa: CASSLGHAGELFF; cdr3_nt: TGCGCCAGCAGCTTGGGGCACGCCGGGGAGCTGTTTTTT
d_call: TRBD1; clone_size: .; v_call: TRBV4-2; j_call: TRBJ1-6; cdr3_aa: CASSQDGGGYSPLHF; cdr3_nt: TGTGCCAGCAGCCAGGACGGAGGGGGCTATTCACCCCTCCACTTT
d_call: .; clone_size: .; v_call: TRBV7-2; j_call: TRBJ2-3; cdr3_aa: CASSLYSRTDTQYF; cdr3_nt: TGTGCCAGCAGCTTATACTCACGCACAGATACGCAGTATTTT
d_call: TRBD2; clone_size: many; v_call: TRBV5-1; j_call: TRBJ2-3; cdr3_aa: CASSLTSGSTDTQYF; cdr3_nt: TGCGCCAGCAGCTTAACTAGCGGGAGCACAGATACGCAGTATTTT
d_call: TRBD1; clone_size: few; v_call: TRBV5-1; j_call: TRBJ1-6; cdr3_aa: CASSLTWDRNSPLHF; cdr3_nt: TGCGCCAGCAGCTTGACTTGGGACAGGAATTCACCCCTCCACTTT
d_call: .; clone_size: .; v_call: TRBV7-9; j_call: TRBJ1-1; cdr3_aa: CASSVTENTEAFF; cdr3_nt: TGTGCCAGCAGCGTCACTGAGAACACTGAAGCTTTCTTT
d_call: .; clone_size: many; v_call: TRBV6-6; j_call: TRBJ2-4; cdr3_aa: CASSYSTGRFQYF; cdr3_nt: TGTGCCAGCAGTTACTCGACAGGGAGGTTCCAGTACTTC
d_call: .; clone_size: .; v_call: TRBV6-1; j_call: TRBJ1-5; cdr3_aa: CASRVRGAEGQPQHF; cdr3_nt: TGTGCCAGCAGGGTACGGGGTGCCGAAGGTCAGCCCCAGCATTTT
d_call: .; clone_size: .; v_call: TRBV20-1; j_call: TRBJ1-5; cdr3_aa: CSADEGSNQPQHF; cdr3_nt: TGCAGTGCTGATGAAGGTAGCAATCAGCCCCAGCATTTT
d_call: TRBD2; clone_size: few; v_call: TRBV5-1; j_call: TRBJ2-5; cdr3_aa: CASSLARLAGGQGRETQYF; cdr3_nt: TGCGCCAGCAGCTTGGCCCGACTAGCGGGAGGGCAGGGTCGGGAGACCCAGTACTTC
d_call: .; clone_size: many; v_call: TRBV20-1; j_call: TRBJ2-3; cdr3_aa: CSAKVGGTDTQYF; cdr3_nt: TGCAGTGCTAAAGTGGGCGGCACAGATACGCAGTATTTT
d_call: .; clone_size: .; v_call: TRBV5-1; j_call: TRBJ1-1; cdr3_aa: CASSLVGGTNTEAFF; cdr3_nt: TGCGCCAGCAGCTTGGTTGGGGGAACGAACACTGAAGCTTTCTTT
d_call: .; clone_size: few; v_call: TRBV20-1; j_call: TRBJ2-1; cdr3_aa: CSASITGLADEQFF; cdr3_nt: TGCAGTGCTAGTATTACGGGATTGGCGGATGAGCAGTTCTTC
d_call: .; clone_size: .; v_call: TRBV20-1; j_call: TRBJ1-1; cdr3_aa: CSARALRNTEAFF; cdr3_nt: TGCAGTGCCAGGGCACTGAGGAACACTGAAGCTTTCTTT
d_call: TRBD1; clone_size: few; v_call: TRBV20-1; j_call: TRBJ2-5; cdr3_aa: CSAEGQQETQYF; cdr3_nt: TGCAGTGCTGAGGGACAGCAAGAGACCCAGTACTTC